The 26 T cell receptor beta chains given below trace back to one sample, sequenced in a study of cytomegalovirus exposure and HLA in healthy donors. PCR was performed using 60 Vbeta and 13 Jbeta primers. The assay was immunoSEQ multiplex PCR, and TCRdb's table has in-frame clones only and misses some. Of around 110,000 clones listed, over 70% are singletons. Source material: PBMCs. The receptors stem from a young man in good health and CMV-seronegative.

The genes are TRBV2 and TRBJ2-1, with 8 bases identical to TRBD2. Germline-derived CDR1 and CDR2 are SNHLY and FYNNEI. V lost 9 bases and J lost 6; bases outside the gene matches: 10. The CDR3 runs to 14 residues. The CDR3 DNA reads as TGTGCCAGAGGCAGGGGAGCGGGGGTCAATGAGCAGTTCTTC. Translation: CARGRGAGVNEQFF.

Worth noting for this clone: The same CDR3 can be traced to other DNA sequences in this sample. V and J are TRBV28 and TRBJ2-7, with D perhaps matching TRBD1 (6 bases). The CDR3 has 13 residues. The germline V gene encodes CDR1 MDHEN and CDR2 SYDVKM. V gave up 3 bases and J gave up 5 bases, with 11 bases separating them. CDR3 in amino acids: CASSFRGNNEQYF. In DNA form, the CDR3 reads TGTGCCAGCAGTTTTAGGGGGAATAACGAGCAGTACTTC.

The chain combines TRBV5-6 with TRBJ2-7; D unclear. CDR1 and CDR2 (germline): SGHDT, YYEEEE. The CDR3 extends over 14 amino acids. Deletions cut 4 bases from V and 3 bases from J, with 14 bases between. CDR3 bases: TGTGCCAGCAGCCGGCGGCTGCTTGACTACGAGCAGTACTTC. This encodes CASSRRLLDYEQYF.

This clone was seen a handful of times. The rearrangement links TRBV6-1 to TRBJ1-2; D is perhaps TRBD1 (6 bases). The ends were cut back, 4 bases at V and 7 bases at J, with 10 bases in the middle. Looked up from germline, CDR1 is MNHNS and CDR2 is SASEGT. The length of the CDR3 is 12 residues. CDR3 nucleotide sequence: TGTGCCAGCAGTGTACAGGGTATTGGCTACACCTTC. It specifies CASSVQGIGYTF.

This clone was seen a single time. The V call is TRBV2, the J call TRBJ1-2; D is unclear. With 4 bases removed from V and 2 bases from J, the gap between germline ends came to 8 bases. Germline loops: CDR1 SNHLY, CDR2 FYNNEI. This CDR3 has 13 residues. The CDR3 sequence: CASSVGRNYGYTF. The CDR3 coding sequence is TGTGCCAGCAGTGTCGGTCGCAACTATGGCTACACCTTC. Drawing the rest from reference TRBV2 and TRBJ1-2, the complete variable domain is EPEVTQTPSHQVTQMGQEVILRCVPISNHLYFYWYRQILGQKVEFLVSFYNNEISEKSEIFDDQFSVERPDGSNFTLKIRSTKLEDSAMYFCASSVGRNYGYTFGSGTRLTVV.

Only a few counts were recorded for this clone. Other DNA sequences from this sample encode an identical CDR3 as well. The rearrangement links TRBV5-1 to TRBJ2-7; D may be TRBD1 (6 bases). Trimming took off 5 bases at V and 1 base at J, with 10 bases between the two ends. Germline CDR1 reads SGHRS; CDR2 reads YFSETQ. The CDR3 runs to 13 residues. The CDR3 DNA reads TGCGCCAGCAGTCCCGGACAGTCCTACGAGCAGTACTTC. Its protein is CASSPGQSYEQYF.

The gene calls are TRBV4-2 and TRBJ2-1; 13 bases are a match to TRBD2. The CDR3 is 15 amino acids. The J segment lost 9 bases and the V segment lost 8 bases, leaving 10 bases of the junction unmatched. Germline values: CDR1 LGHNA, CDR2 YNFKEQ. CDR3 nucleotide sequence: TGTGCCAGCGCCCCCGGGACTAGCGGGACGGTTGAGCAGTTCTTC. Its protein product is CASAPGTSGTVEQFF.

The rearrangement links TRBV6-1 to TRBJ2-1; TRBD2 aligns across 8 bases. Trimming cost V 5 bases and J 2 bases; bases outside gene matches: 5. In germline, CDR1 is MNHNS, CDR2 SASEGT. There are 15 residues in the CDR3. The CDR3 DNA reads as TGTGCCAGCAGTATCCGGCGGGGGGCCTACAATGAGCAGTTCTTC. Protein: CASSIRRGAYNEQFF.

The V gene is TRBV19, the J gene TRBJ1-2, with a weak D call TRBD1 (5 bases). V shed 7 bases and J shed 8 bases, with 17 bases lying between them. The CDR3 length is 13 residues. CDR1 is LNHDA and CDR2 is SQIVND in the germline V gene (reference sequence). The CDR3 is CASTPGGAQGYTF. For the CDR3, the DNA is TGTGCCAGTACCCCGGGAGGGGCGCAGGGCTACACCTTC.

As for this clone: This specimen includes other DNA sequences encoding the same CDR3. The J gene is TRBJ1-1, the V gene TRBV18; possible D gene TRBD1, 5 bases. V lost 3 bases to trimming and J lost 6 bases, with 8 bases between them. Germline lookup yields CDR1 KGHSH and CDR2 LQKENI. The CDR3 length is 12 residues. CDR3 amino acids: CASSPDSPEAFF. CDR3 coding DNA: TGTGCCAGCTCACCCGACAGTCCTGAAGCTTTCTTT.

This clone was seen only once. The chain uses TRBV27 and TRBJ2-1; a weak D match, TRBD2 (7 bases). V was pared by 8 bases and J by 0 bases, with 17 bases between. CDR1 and CDR2 (germline): MNHEY, SMNVEV (reference sequence). CDR3 length: 16 amino acids. This CDR3 reads CASRYGGGSSYNEQFF. Written as DNA, the CDR3 is TGTGCCAGCCGCTACGGCGGGGGCAGCTCCTACAATGAGCAGTTCTTC.

V and J are TRBV9 and TRBJ1-3; D may be TRBD1 (6 bases). Germline assignment: CDR1 SGDLS and CDR2 YYNGEE. The CDR3 runs to 14 residues. Between the trimmed V and J ends, which lost 2 bases and 4 bases, there was a span of 10 bases. DNA of the CDR3: TGTGCCAGCAGCGTCACCACAGGGGGAAACACCATATATTTT. Translated, it gives CASSVTTGGNTIYF.

The V gene is TRBV9, the J gene TRBJ2-6, with unresolved D. Germline loops: CDR1 SGDLS, CDR2 YYNGEE. This CDR3 has 17 amino acids. The V and J ends lost 0 bases and 0 bases respectively, with 10 bases between them. Here the CDR3 DNA reads TGTGCCAGCAGCGTAGCTAGTGAAGCCTCTGGGGCCAACGTCCTGACTTTC. Translating gives CASSVASEASGANVLTF.

The V call is TRBV2, the J call TRBJ1-1, with D perhaps matching TRBD1 (5 bases). V lost 6 bases and J lost 9, with 14 bases in between. The CDR3 covers 12 residues. From germline, CDR1 is SNHLY and CDR2 FYNNEI. The CDR3 here is CASRVNDRKAFF. DNA for the CDR3: TGTGCCAGCAGAGTTAACGACAGAAAAGCTTTCTTT.

This clone was seen only a few times. The rearrangement uses TRBV5-5 and TRBJ1-4; 7 nucleotides align to TRBD1. CDR3 length: 16 amino acids. After removal of 7 bases from V and 0 bases from J, the junction contained 9 bases not matched to a gene. The V gene's germline CDR1 is SGHKS and CDR2 YYEKEE (reference sequence). CDR3 in DNA: TGTGCCAGCTGCAAGACAGGGCCCTCAACTAATGAAAAACTGTTTTTT. Its protein product is CASCKTGPSTNEKLFF.

The V call is TRBV7-9, the J call TRBJ2-7; D unclear. This CDR3 spans 14 amino acids. The V gene lost 6 bases and the J gene lost 0 bases, with 12 bases spanning the gap. Per germline, CDR1 SEHNR and CDR2 FQNEAQ (reference sequence). The CDR3 bases are TGTGCCAGCAGGCGCAGCGAGAGCTCCTACGAGCAGTACTTC. Translation: CASRRSESSYEQYF.

The chain recombines TRBV19 with TRBJ2-7, with 9 bases identical to TRBD2. The germline V gene encodes CDR1 LNHDA and CDR2 SQIVND (reference sequence). The length of the CDR3 is 13 residues. V shed 4 bases, J shed 5 bases, and the junction held 3 bases outside the gene matches. For the CDR3, the DNA is TGTGCCAGTAGTACGGCTAGCGGGAACGAGCAGTACTTC. This codes for CASSTASGNEQYF. Variable domain in full (rest from reference TRBV19 and TRBJ2-7): DGGITQSPKYLFRKEGQNVTLSCEQNLNHDAMYWYRQDPGQGLRLIYYSQIVNDFQKGDIAEGYSVSREKKESFPLTVTSAQKNPTAFYLCASSTASGNEQYFGPGTRLTVT.

This clone was seen only a few times. This rearrangement joins TRBV6-1 to TRBJ1-1, with 7 bases lining up with TRBD1. The CDR3 is 14 residues long. Germline CDR1 and CDR2: MNHNS and SASEGT. The ends lost 5 bases at V and 5 bases at J; junction bases unmatched: 8. CDR3 amino acids: CASSLRTGGTEAFF. As DNA, the CDR3 is TGTGCCAGCAGTTTAAGGACAGGAGGAACTGAAGCTTTCTTT.

The sample holds a few counts of this clone. DNA of the CDR3: TGTGCCAGCAGGGAGGCAGGGGAATACGAGCAGTACTTC. This encodes CASREAGEYEQYF. The chain uses TRBV25-1 and TRBJ2-7; a weak D match, TRBD1 (6 bases). Trimming took off 6 bases at V and 4 bases at J, with 13 bases between the two ends. The germline gives CDR1 MGHDK, CDR2 SYGVNS. CDR3 size: 13 residues.

The V gene is TRBV30, the J gene TRBJ1-2; 7 bases are a match to TRBD1. The V segment lost 0 bases and the J segment 7 bases; nucleotides outside the gene matches: 17. CDR1 and CDR2 (germline): GTSNPN, SVGIG (reference sequence). This CDR3 contains 17 residues. The chain's CDR3 is CAWSVGRGIILPGGYTF. CDR3 coding DNA: TGTGCCTGGAGTGTTGGCAGGGGGATAATCCTTCCGGGTGGCTACACCTTC.

V and J are TRBV6-5 and TRBJ2-1; 7 nucleotides align to TRBD1. The germline CDR1 and CDR2 sequences are MNHEY and SVGAGI. The V gene end was trimmed by 1 base and the J gene end by 9 bases; junction bases not matched to a gene: 6. The length of the CDR3 is 14 residues. As DNA, the CDR3 is TGTGCCAGCAGTTACTATCCAGGGGGTAGTGAGCAGTTCTTC. This codes for CASSYYPGGSEQFF.

J is TRBJ2-7 and V is TRBV4-2; 7 bases map to TRBD1. CDR1 and CDR2 (germline): LGHNA, YNFKEQ. The V gene end was trimmed by 6 bases and the J gene end by 0 bases; junction bases not matched to a gene: 8. The CDR3 has 15 residues. The CDR3 protein is CASSDNRGSSYEQYF. CDR3 in DNA: TGTGCCAGCAGTGACAACAGGGGATCCTCCTACGAGCAGTACTTC.

This clone was found a few times. This chain uses TRBV6-1 with TRBJ1-3; D is possibly TRBD1 (6 bases). Between the trimmed V and J ends, which lost 2 bases and 5 bases, there was a span of 7 bases. CDR1 MNHNS and CDR2 SASEGT come from the germline V gene. This CDR3 has 13 residues. CDR3 in DNA: TGTGCCAGCAGTGAAAGGGGGAGAAACACCATATATTTT. This codes for CASSERGRNTIYF.

The J gene is TRBJ2-7, the V gene TRBV28; D might be TRBD1 (6 bases). Germline-derived CDR1 and CDR2 are MDHEN and SYDVKM. The length of the CDR3 is 12 residues. Trimming took 6 bases from V and 4 from J, leaving 10 bases between them. The CDR3 loop is CASSPDRYEQYF. The CDR3, as DNA: TGTGCCAGCAGCCCAGACAGGTACGAGCAGTACTTC.

V is TRBV6-1 and J is TRBJ2-7; the D gene is possibly TRBD2 (5 bases). Germline lookup yields CDR1 MNHNS and CDR2 SASEGT. This CDR3 region has 12 residues. Trimming took 2 bases from V and 6 from J, leaving 8 bases between them. The CDR3 here is CASSERGTEQYF. Written as DNA, the CDR3 is TGTGCCAGCAGTGAACGGGGAACCGAGCAGTACTTC.

A remark on this clone: Its ends do not fully match the called genes, so a read error is possible. The chain uses TRBV7-9 and TRBJ2-1; 8 bases align to TRBD2. This CDR3 has 19 amino acids. Germline CDR1 SEHNR, CDR2 FQNEAQ (reference sequence). The CDR3 loop is CASSSQGLGDHRSYNGQFF. As DNA, the CDR3 is TGTGCCAGCAGCTCCCAGGGACTAGGGGATCATAGGTCCTACAATGGGCAGTTCTTC.